These T cell receptor beta chains were read from a single sample in a study of regulatory T cells in long-lasting Graves disease. TCRdb ran MiXCR on the multiplex PCR reads and lists one entry per CDR3 protein. The sample lists about 460,000 distinct CDR3 sequences, 14% occurring once. This same sample was also part of a study on T cells in Graves' hyperthyroidism and ophthalmopathy.

Sequenced here: peripheral blood mononuclear cells (PBMCs), sampled at new diagnosis, from a patient treated with antithyroid drugs. These receptor sequences come from a woman in her forties or fifties with Graves disease. CDR3s include the opening cysteine and the closing phenylalanine or tryptophan. The order of the fields is J gene, clone size, D gene, V gene, CDR3 protein, CDR3 DNA. The D gene is left open where the match is weak. The size of a clone is reported for some rows only, either as once, few or many, or as a class for expanded clones.

TRBJ2-3 many TRBD2 TRBV3-1 CASSPWTSDTDTQYF TGTGCCAGCAGCCCCTGGACTAGCGACACAGATACGCAGTATTTT
TRBJ2-1 few . TRBV6-1 CASSEVADEQFF TGTGCCAGCAGTGAAGTCGCCGATGAGCAGTTCTTC
TRBJ2-7 many . TRBV6-9 CASSYSRLLYEQYF TGTGCCAGCAGTTACTCCCGACTCCTCTACGAGCAGTACTTC
TRBJ2-5 . TRBD2 TRBV18 CASLPGLAGFGETQYF TGTGCCAGCTTACCGGGATTAGCGGGATTCGGGGAGACCCAGTACTTC
TRBJ2-7 . TRBD1 TRBV6-1 CAGSRTGDYEQYF TGTGCCGGCAGTCGGACAGGGGATTACGAGCAGTACTTC
TRBJ2-3 many TRBD2 TRBV6-5 CASSYWSGRASHTQYF TGTGCCAGCAGTTACTGGAGCGGGAGGGCCTCACATACGCAGTATTTT
TRBJ2-3 few TRBD2 TRBV28 CASSLFEGGPGGDTQYF TGTGCCAGCAGTTTATTCGAGGGAGGGCCCGGGGGAGATACGCAGTATTTT
TRBJ2-1 many TRBD2 TRBV28 CASSGPGLADNEQFF TGTGCCAGCAGTGGGCCGGGACTAGCGGACAATGAGCAGTTCTTC
TRBJ2-1 few . TRBV10-3 CATHPGGNGYNEQFF TGTGCCACCCACCCGGGCGGGAACGGCTACAATGAGCAGTTCTTC
TRBJ1-1 few . TRBV7-9 CASSPNPRAPHTEAFF TGTGCCAGCAGCCCGAACCCCCGCGCGCCCCACACTGAAGCTTTCTTT
TRBJ2-7 few TRBD2 TRBV28 CASSLVSSGGSYEQYF TGTGCCAGCAGTTTGGTATCCAGCGGGGGCTCCTACGAGCAGTACTTC
TRBJ1-5 many . TRBV6-5 CASSLGHRGNQPQHF TGTGCCAGCAGTTTAGGACACCGGGGCAATCAGCCCCAGCATTTT
TRBJ2-1 many . TRBV28 CASSFWGGNEQFF TGTGCCAGCAGTTTCTGGGGTGGCAATGAGCAGTTCTTC
TRBJ2-5 . TRBD2 TRBV12-3/TRBV12-4 CASSQTSGRWKTQYF TGTGCCAGCAGCCAGACTAGCGGGAGGTGGAAGACCCAGTACTTC
TRBJ2-2 . . TRBV7-2 CASSVGHPIWELFF TGTGCCAGCAGCGTAGGACACCCGATCTGGGAGCTGTTTTTT
TRBJ2-1 many TRBD2 TRBV6-1 CASNRLAGGTYEQFF TGTGCCAGCAACCGACTAGCGGGAGGAACGTATGAGCAGTTCTTC
TRBJ2-4 . . TRBV19 CATTDRAEKNIQYF TGTGCCACCACGGACCGTGCAGAAAAAAACATTCAGTACTTC
TRBJ2-7 many . TRBV7-8 CASSLALRDSNYEQYF TGTGCCAGCAGCTTAGCCCTCCGGGACTCCAACTACGAGCAGTACTTC
TRBJ1-3 . . TRBV6-2/TRBV6-3 CASSYSLGANSGNTIYF TGTGCCAGCAGTTACTCGCTGGGGGCGAACTCTGGAAACACCATATATTTT
TRBJ2-1 . TRBD2 TRBV24-1 CATSDFGTSEFDEQFF TGTGCCACCAGTGATTTCGGGACTAGCGAGTTCGATGAGCAGTTCTTC
TRBJ1-1 . TRBD1 TRBV10-3 CASYRGGAGEAFF TGTGCCAGTTACAGGGGTGGGGCGGGTGAAGCTTTCTTT
TRBJ2-3 few TRBD2 TRBV4-1 CASSRVAGSTDTQYF TGCGCCAGCAGTCGGGTAGCGGGAAGCACAGATACGCAGTATTTT
TRBJ2-7 few . TRBV9 CASSVATEGLEQYF TGTGCCAGCAGCGTAGCTACAGAGGGGCTCGAGCAGTACTTC
TRBJ1-5 many . TRBV28 CASNQDTSMHQPQHF TGTGCCAGCAACCAGGACACTTCCATGCATCAGCCCCAGCATTTT
TRBJ1-1 many . TRBV29-1 CSVEQGSGTEAFF TGCAGCGTTGAGCAGGGGTCGGGCACTGAAGCTTTCTTT
TRBJ2-1 many . TRBV7-9 CASSPPFRWGNEQFF TGTGCCAGCAGCCCCCCTTTTAGGTGGGGCAATGAGCAGTTCTTC
TRBJ2-3 few TRBD2 TRBV20-1 CSAWFGGRNPDTQYF TGCAGTGCCTGGTTTGGCGGGAGGAACCCAGATACGCAGTATTTT
TRBJ2-3 few . TRBV2 CASTYNPGGTDTQYF TGTGCCAGCACCTACAACCCAGGGGGGACAGATACGCAGTATTTT
TRBJ1-1 few . TRBV4-1 CASSQVQGPTEAFF TGCGCCAGCAGCCAAGTACAGGGTCCCACTGAAGCTTTCTTT